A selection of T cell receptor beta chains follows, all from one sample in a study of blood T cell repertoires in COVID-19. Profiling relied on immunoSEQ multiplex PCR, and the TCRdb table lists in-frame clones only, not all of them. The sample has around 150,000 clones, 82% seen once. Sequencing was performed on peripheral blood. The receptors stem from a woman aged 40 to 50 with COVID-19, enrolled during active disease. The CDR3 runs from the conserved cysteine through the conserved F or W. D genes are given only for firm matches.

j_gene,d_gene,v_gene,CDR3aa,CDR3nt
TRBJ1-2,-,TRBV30,CAFLLPGFNYGYTF,TGTGCCTTCTTGCTCCCGGGGTTTAACTATGGCTACACCTTC
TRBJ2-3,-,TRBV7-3,CASSPNPGVHTQYF,TGTGCCAGCAGCCCCAACCCGGGGGTGCATACGCAGTATTTT
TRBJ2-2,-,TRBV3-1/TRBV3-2,CASSPFLTGAGELFF,TGTGCCAGCAGCCCATTCCTAACGGGTGCCGGGGAGCTGTTTTTT
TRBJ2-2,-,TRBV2,CASTREQGSVGELFF,TGTGCCAGCACAAGGGAACAGGGCTCTGTGGGGGAGCTGTTTTTT
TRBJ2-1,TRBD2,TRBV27,CASSLRGLAGGLNEQFF,TGTGCCAGCAGTTTAAGGGGACTAGCGGGGGGACTCAATGAGCAGTTCTTC
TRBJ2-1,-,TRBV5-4,CASSLDSGGNNEQFF,TGTGCCAGCAGCTTGGATAGCGGAGGAAACAATGAGCAGTTCTTC
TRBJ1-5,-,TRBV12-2,CASRLPPGTDSNQPQHF,TGTGCAAGTCGTCTCCCCCCCGGGACAGATAGCAATCAGCCCCAGCATTTT
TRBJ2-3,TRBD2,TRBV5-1,CASSPLLAGLSTDTQYF,TGCGCCAGCAGCCCCCTACTAGCGGGATTAAGCACAGATACGCAGTATTTT
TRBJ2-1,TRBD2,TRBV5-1,CASSLPSGSNRDYYEQFF,TGCGCCAGCAGCTTGCCTAGCGGGAGTAATAGGGATTACTATGAGCAGTTCTTC
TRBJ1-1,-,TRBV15,CATSQQVMNTEAFF,TGTGCCACCAGCCAACAGGTAATGAACACTGAAGCTTTCTTT
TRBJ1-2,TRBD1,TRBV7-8,CASSLGQGNYGYTF,TGTGCCAGCAGCCTAGGACAGGGCAACTATGGCTACACCTTC
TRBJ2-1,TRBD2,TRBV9,CASSNVREGRWYNEQFF,TGTGCCAGCAGCAACGTCAGGGAGGGGCGCTGGTACAATGAGCAGTTCTTC
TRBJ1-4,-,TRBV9,CASSRGLGSEKLFF,TGTGCCAGCAGCCGAGGCCTTGGGAGTGAAAAACTGTTTTTT
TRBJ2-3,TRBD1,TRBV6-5,CASSTTGGTTDTQYF,TGTGCCAGCAGCACTACAGGGGGTACCACAGATACGCAGTATTTT